This T cell receptor beta chain is drawn from a study of T cell repertoires in cytomegalovirus infection. Turning to the study itself: Selected CMV epitopes included recently identified HLA-C-restricted ones as well as well-studied HLA-B-restricted ones. Indicated by public TCR beta signatures were CMV infection and matching HLA type.

Germline CDR1 ENHRY, CDR2 SYGVKD. This CDR3 comprises 13 residues. Turning to this clonotype: Its antigen is undetermined. One end of the junction is discordant with germline, which a read error may explain.

TCRdb re-derived calls from the reads in MiXCR, one entry per CDR3 protein. The sample consists of 300,000 to 400,000 distinct CDR3 sequences, about 29% of them appearing once. This specimen was cultured PBMCs, taken from culture after CMV antigen stimulation. V and J are TRBV10-3 and TRBJ2-7; perhaps TRBD1 as D (6 bases). The source is a human donor in good health (CMV status not recorded). Some clones in this sample may be carry-over from other donors' samples. The CDR3 nucleotides are TGTGCCGTCAGTGGGGTGGGGACATACGAGCAGTACTTC. This translates into CAVSGVGTYEQYF.